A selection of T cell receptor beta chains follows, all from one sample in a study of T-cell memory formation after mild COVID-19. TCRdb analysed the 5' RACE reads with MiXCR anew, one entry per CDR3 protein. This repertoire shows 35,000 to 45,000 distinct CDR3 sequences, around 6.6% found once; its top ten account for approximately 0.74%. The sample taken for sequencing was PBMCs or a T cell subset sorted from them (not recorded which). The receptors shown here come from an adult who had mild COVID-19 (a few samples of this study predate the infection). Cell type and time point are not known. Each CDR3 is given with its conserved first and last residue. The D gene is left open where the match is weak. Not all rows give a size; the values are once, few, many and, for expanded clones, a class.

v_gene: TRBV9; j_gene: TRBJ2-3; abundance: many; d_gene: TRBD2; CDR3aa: CASSALSGRSTDTQYF; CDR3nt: TGTGCCAGCAGCGCCCTAAGCGGGAGAAGCACAGATACGCAGTATTTT
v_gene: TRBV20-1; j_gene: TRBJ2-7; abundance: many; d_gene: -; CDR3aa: CSARHAGYEQYF; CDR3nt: TGCAGTGCTAGACACGCTGGATACGAGCAGTACTTC
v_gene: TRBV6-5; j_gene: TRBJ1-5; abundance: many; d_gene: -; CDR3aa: CAIGSGANQPQHF; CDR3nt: TGTGCCATCGGGTCCGGAGCAAATCAGCCCCAGCATTTT
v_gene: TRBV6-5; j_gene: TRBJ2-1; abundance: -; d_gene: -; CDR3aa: CAASRMSSYNEQFF; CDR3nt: TGTGCCGCGTCTCGTATGAGCTCCTACAATGAGCAGTTCTTC
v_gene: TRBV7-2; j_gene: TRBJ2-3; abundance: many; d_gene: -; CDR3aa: CASSLWGPTVGDTQYF; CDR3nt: TGTGCCAGCAGCTTGTGGGGACCCACCGTCGGGGATACGCAGTATTTT
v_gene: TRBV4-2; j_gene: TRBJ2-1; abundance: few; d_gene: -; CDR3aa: CASSQALDYNEQFF; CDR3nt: TGTGCCAGCAGCCAAGCACTTGACTACAATGAGCAGTTCTTC
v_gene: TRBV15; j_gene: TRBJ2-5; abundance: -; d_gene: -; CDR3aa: CATSRDTARETQYF; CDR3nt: TGTGCCACCAGCAGAGACACAGCTCGGGAGACCCAGTACTTC
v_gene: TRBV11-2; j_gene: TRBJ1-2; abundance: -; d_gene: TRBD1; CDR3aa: CASSPGTVRGYTF; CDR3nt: TGTGCCAGCAGCCCTGGGACAGTAAGAGGCTACACCTTC
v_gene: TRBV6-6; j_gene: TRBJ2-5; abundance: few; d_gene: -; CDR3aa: CASSWVQETQYF; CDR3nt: TGTGCCAGCAGCTGGGTTCAAGAGACCCAGTACTTC
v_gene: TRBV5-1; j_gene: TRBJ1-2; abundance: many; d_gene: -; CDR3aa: CASSPGHGYGYTF; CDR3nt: TGCGCCAGCAGCCCGGGACACGGCTATGGCTACACCTTC
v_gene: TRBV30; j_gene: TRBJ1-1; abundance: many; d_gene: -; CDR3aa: CAWIFGASPEAFF; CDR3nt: TGTGCCTGGATATTTGGCGCGTCCCCAGAAGCTTTCTTT
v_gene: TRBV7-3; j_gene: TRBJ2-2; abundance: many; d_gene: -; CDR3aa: CASSLHGKNTGELFF; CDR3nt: TGTGCCAGCAGCTTACACGGGAAGAACACCGGGGAGCTGTTTTTT
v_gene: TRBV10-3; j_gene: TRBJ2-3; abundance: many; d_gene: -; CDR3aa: CAISESGTDTQYF; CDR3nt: TGTGCCATCAGTGAGTCCGGCACAGATACGCAGTATTTT
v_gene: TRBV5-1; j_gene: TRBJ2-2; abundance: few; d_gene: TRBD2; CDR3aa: CASRSGTSGSAGELFF; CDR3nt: TGCGCCAGCAGATCCGGGACTAGCGGGTCTGCCGGGGAGCTGTTTTTT
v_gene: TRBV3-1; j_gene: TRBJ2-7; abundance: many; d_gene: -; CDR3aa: CASSQEYGSGAHEQYF; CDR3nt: TGTGCCAGCAGCCAAGAATATGGGTCAGGTGCCCACGAGCAGTACTTC
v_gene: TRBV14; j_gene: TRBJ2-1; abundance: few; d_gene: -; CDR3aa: CASSLRGSRPEQFF; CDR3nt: TGTGCCAGCAGCCTTCGGGGCAGTCGGCCCGAGCAGTTCTTC
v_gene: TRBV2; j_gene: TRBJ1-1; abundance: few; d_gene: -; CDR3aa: CASSGVTGEAFF; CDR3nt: TGTGCCAGCAGTGGGGTGACGGGTGAAGCTTTCTTT
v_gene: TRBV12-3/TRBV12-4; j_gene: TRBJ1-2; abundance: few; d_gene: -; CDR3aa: CASSPAAHLGGYTF; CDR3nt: TGTGCCAGCAGCCCTGCTGCCCACTTAGGCGGCTACACCTTC
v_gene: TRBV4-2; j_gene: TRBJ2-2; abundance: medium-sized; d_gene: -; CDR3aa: CASSPGPTGELFF; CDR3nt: TGTGCCAGCAGCCCGGGCCCCACCGGGGAGCTGTTTTTT
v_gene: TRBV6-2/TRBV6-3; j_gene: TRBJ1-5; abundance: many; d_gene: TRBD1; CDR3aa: CASREPPGQGVMLPQHF; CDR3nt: TGTGCCAGCAGGGAACCTCCGGGACAGGGGGTTATGCTGCCCCAGCATTTT
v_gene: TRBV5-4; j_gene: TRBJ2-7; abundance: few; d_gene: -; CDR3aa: CASSLAGGAYEQYF; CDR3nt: TGTGCCAGCAGCTTGGCGGGGGGCGCTTACGAGCAGTACTTC
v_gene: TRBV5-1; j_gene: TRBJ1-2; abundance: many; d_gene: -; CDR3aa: CASRQETNYGYTF; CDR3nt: TGCGCCAGCAGACAGGAAACTAACTATGGCTACACCTTC
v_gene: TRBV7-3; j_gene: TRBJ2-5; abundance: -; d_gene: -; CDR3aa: CASSLTTGRGETQYF; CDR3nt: TGTGCCAGCAGCTTAACGACAGGGCGGGGAGAGACCCAGTACTTC
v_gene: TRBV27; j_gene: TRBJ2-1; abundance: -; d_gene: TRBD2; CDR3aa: CASSKRRLAGLDNEQFF; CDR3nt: TGTGCCAGCAGTAAAAGGAGACTAGCGGGATTGGACAATGAGCAGTTCTTC
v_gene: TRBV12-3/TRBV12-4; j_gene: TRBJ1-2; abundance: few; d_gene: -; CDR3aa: CASSLGTEFYGYTF; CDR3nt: TGTGCCAGCAGTTTAGGGACGGAATTTTATGGCTACACCTTC
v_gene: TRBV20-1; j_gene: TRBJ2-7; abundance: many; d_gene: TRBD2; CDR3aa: CSARDQKGTQGLATAYEQYF; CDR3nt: TGCAGTGCTAGAGATCAAAAGGGGACGCAGGGACTAGCGACTGCATACGAGCAGTACTTC
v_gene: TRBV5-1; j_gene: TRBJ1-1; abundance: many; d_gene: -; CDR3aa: CASSVTRTSPSGEAFF; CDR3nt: TGCGCCAGCAGCGTGACCCGGACAAGCCCTAGCGGTGAAGCTTTCTTT
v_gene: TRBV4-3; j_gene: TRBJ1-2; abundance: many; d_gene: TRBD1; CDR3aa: CASSQLLGQGNYGYTF; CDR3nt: TGCGCCAGCAGCCAACTATTGGGACAGGGAAACTATGGCTACACCTTC
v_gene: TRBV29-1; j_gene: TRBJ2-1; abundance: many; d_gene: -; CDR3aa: CSVEGVNEQFF; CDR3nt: TGCAGCGTTGAGGGGGTTAATGAGCAGTTCTTC
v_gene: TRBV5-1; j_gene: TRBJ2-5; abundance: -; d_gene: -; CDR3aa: CASTGAGSSETQYF; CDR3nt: TGCGCCAGCACGGGGGCAGGGAGTTCCGAGACCCAGTACTTC
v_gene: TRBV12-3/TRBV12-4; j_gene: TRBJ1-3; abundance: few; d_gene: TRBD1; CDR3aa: CASRLQGRVNTIYF; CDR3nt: TGTGCCAGCAGGCTACAGGGGCGCGTAAACACCATATATTTT
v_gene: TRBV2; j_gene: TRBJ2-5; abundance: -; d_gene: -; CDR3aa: CASKAFPQETQYF; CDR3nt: TGTGCCAGCAAGGCGTTTCCTCAAGAGACCCAGTACTTC
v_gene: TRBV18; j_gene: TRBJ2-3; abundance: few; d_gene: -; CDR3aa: CASSRDWGDTQYF; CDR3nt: TGTGCCAGCTCACGGGACTGGGGAGATACGCAGTATTTT
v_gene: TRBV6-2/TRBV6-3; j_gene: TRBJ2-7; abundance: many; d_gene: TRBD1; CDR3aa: CASSYLDRDYEQYF; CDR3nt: TGTGCCAGCAGTTACCTGGACAGGGATTACGAGCAGTACTTC
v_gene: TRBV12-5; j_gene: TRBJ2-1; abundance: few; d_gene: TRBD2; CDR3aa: CASGTSAEQFF; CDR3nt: TGTGCTAGTGGTACTAGCGCCGAGCAGTTCTTC
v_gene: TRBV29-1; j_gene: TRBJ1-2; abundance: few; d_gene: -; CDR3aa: CSVQTAIYGYTF; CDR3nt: TGCAGCGTTCAGACAGCTATCTATGGCTACACCTTC
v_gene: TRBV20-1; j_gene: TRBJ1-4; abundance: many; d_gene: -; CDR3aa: CSALWPRGDEKLFF; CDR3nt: TGCAGTGCCCTCTGGCCCCGGGGAGATGAAAAACTGTTTTTT
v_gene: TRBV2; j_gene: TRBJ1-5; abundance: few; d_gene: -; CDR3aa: CASSGDPTRPQHF; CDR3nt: TGTGCCAGCAGTGGAGACCCTACTCGGCCCCAGCATTTT
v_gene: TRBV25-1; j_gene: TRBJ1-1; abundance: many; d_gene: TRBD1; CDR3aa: CASSTRTGAGAEAFF; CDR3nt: TGTGCCAGCAGTACCCGGACAGGGGCGGGTGCTGAAGCTTTCTTT
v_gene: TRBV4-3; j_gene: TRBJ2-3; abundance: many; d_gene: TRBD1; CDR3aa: CASSQDTGTAQYF; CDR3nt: TGCGCCAGCAGCCAAGACACCGGGACAGCGCAGTATTTT
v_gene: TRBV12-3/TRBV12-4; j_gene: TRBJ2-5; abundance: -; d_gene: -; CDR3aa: CASRRVAWETQYF; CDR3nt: TGTGCCAGCAGAAGGGTAGCTTGGGAGACCCAGTACTTC
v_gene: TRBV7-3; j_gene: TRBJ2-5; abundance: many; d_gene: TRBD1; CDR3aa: CASSPGGAGTQYF; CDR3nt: TGTGCCAGCAGCCCAGGGGGCGCAGGGACCCAGTACTTC
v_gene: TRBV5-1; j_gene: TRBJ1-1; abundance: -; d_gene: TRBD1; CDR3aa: CASSRGDRGTEAFF; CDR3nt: TGCGCCAGCAGCCGAGGGGACAGGGGCACTGAAGCTTTCTTT
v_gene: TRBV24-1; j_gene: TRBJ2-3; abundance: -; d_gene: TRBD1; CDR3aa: CATAGGASTDTQYF; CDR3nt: TGTGCCACCGCAGGGGGTGCTAGCACAGATACGCAGTATTTT
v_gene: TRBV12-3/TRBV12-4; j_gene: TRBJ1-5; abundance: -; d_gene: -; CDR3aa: CASSTGQNQPQHF; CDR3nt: TGTGCCAGCAGTACTGGACAGAATCAGCCCCAGCATTTT